The TCR beta chain under discussion was sequenced for a study of blood T cell repertoires in COVID-19. The CDR3 consists of 17 residues. Germline loops: CDR1 MNHEY, CDR2 SMNVEV (reference sequence). The V end was cut by 0 bases, the J end by 0 bases, with 14 bases between. In the original workflow: The authors estimated nucleated cell counts from reference gene primer amplification. Data came from immunoSEQ multiplex PCR; TCRdb stores just in-frame clones and leaves some out. For V, J and clone size, that table is used; D and trimming come from the DNA. The sample lists about 42,000 clones, 80% to 90% occurring once.

The V call is TRBV27, the J call TRBJ1-1; perhaps TRBD1 as D (6 bases). Material for sequencing was peripheral blood. The receptor was derived from a man aged 25-45 years with active or convalescent COVID-19. The CDR3 bases are TGTGCCAGCAGTTTATCGTGGGAGGGGGGGCTGAACACTGAAGCTTTCTTT. It is translated as CASSLSWEGGLNTEAFF.